The T cell receptor (beta chain) under discussion was sequenced for a study of control samples from healthy donors and cancer patients. The method was immunoSEQ multiplex PCR; TCRdb's version includes in-frame clones alone and lacks a portion of them. The sample records about 130,000 clones, roughly 94% being singletons. From germline, CDR1 is MNHEY and CDR2 SVGAGI. CDR3 size: 15 residues. After removal of 6 bases from V and 8 bases from J, the junction contained 9 bases not matched to a gene. The source of this sequence is a man aged 55 to 70 with colorectal cancer. V is TRBV6-5 and J is TRBJ1-4, with 10 bases matching TRBD1. The specimen was PBMCs. The CDR3 coding sequence is TGTGCCAGCAGCGAGACCCCGGGACAGGGGGAAAAACTGTTTTTT. Its translation: CASSETPGQGEKLFF.